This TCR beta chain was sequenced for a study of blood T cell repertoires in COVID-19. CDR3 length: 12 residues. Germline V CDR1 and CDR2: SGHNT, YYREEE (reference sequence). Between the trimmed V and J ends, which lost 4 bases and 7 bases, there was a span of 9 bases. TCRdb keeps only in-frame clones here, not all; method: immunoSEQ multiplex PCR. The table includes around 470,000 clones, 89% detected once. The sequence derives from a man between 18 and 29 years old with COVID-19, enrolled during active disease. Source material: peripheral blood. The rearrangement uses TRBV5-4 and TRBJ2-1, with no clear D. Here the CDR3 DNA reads TGTGCCAGCAGCATGGAGCTAAATGAGCAGTTCTTC. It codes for CASSMELNEQFF.